Shown below are 25 T cell receptor beta chains from a single sample sequenced in a study of blood T cells in healthy people across ages (dated by TCRdb to about 2015). Library prep was done by 5' RACE. Reads for this sample came from an Illumina HiSeq 2500. A second PCR of about 6 to 11 cycles was performed with a sample-barcoded 5' primer and a J-beta primer mix. TCRdb handled the public reads itself, with Q25 trimming in fastp and clone calling in MiXCR, and kept productive beta chains. A single entry per CDR3 protein holds the most common genes and DNA from its merged rows. The sample includes approximately 320,000 distinct CDR3 sequences, with roughly 26% observed a single time. Of the sample, approximately 30% is held by the ten largest clones. The sequencing input was blood. The receptors originated from a woman in her sixties or seventies in good health.

The chain joins TRBV29-1 to TRBJ1-2, with D perhaps TRBD1 (6 bases). The V end was cut by 7 bases, the J end by 7 bases, with 16 bases between. The CDR3 is 12 amino acids. CDR1 SQVTM and CDR2 ANQGSEA come from the germline V gene. DNA for the CDR3: TGCAGCGCCGGGGGGCAGGGGTTTGGCTACACCTTC. This sequence encodes CSAGGQGFGYTF.

This clonotype came up a few times. This chain connects TRBV5-1 to TRBJ2-5; D is possibly TRBD2 (6 bases). The J call may be faulty, since TRBJ2-7 better matches the DNA end. Germline V gene sequence: CDR1 SGHRS, CDR2 YFSETQ. The CDR3 is 13 residues long. Here the CDR3 reads CASSSPGRHEQYF. CDR3 sequence (DNA): TGCGCCAGCAGCTCCCCGGGGAGGCACGAGCAGTACTTC.

The chain joins TRBV28 to TRBJ2-7, with D perhaps matching TRBD1 or TRBD2 (5 bases each). The CDR3 loop spans 14 amino acids. V gave up 4 bases and J gave up 2 bases, with 12 bases separating them. Looked up from germline, CDR1 is MDHEN and CDR2 is SYDVKM. The DNA of the CDR3 is TGTGCCAGCAGTTCCCCGGGACGGCCCTACGAGCAGTACTTC. As protein: CASSSPGRPYEQYF.

The gene calls are TRBV6-2 or TRBV6-3 and TRBJ2-7; 9 bases are a match to TRBD2. The DNA end lines up better with TRBJ2-1; the J call may be wrong. The germline V gene has CDR1 MNHEY and CDR2 SVGEGT. The CDR3 consists of 16 residues. The CDR3 sequence: CASSGPGLANSNEQFF. The CDR3 nucleotides read TGTGCCAGCAGTGGACCGGGACTAGCTAACAGCAATGAGCAGTTCTTC.

This clonotype has a handful of counts. The chain uses TRBV18 and TRBJ1-4, with 8 bases lining up with TRBD1. Germline assignment: CDR1 KGHSH and CDR2 LQKENI. The CDR3 loop spans 13 amino acids. J lost 13 bases, V lost 3 bases, and 7 bases had no gene match. The CDR3 bases are TGTGCCAGCTCACCGACAGGGGAGTTAAGACTGTTTTTT. It is translated as CASSPTGELRLFF.

The chain couples TRBV29-1 to TRBJ2-1, with D unresolved. This CDR3 region has 11 residues. Germline CDR1 reads SQVTM; CDR2 reads ANQGSEA. The V and J ends lost 6 bases and 6 bases respectively, with 9 bases between them. The CDR3: CSVPTSNEQFF. CDR3 in DNA: TGCAGCGTCCCCACCAGCAATGAGCAGTTCTTC.

This clonotype was detected once. V is TRBV4-1 and J is TRBJ1-4, with D hard to call. Trimming left V 1 base short and J 4 bases short, with 13 bases between. The CDR3 is 16 amino acids. CDR1 MGHRA and CDR2 YSYEKL come from the germline V gene. The CDR3 DNA reads as TGCGCCAGCAGCCAAGCCCACCTTGGGAGTAATGAAAAACTGTTTTTT. This codes for CASSQAHLGSNEKLFF.

The rearrangement joins TRBV13 to TRBJ2-4; the match to TRBD2 covers 8 bases. The CDR3 length is 19 residues. V lost 2 bases, J lost 0 bases, and 12 bases stayed unmatched. CDR1 PRHDT and CDR2 FYEKMQ come from the germline V gene (reference sequence). The CDR3 coding sequence is TGTGCCAGCAGCTTATCCGCTAGCGGGCGGATTGGAGCCAAAAACATTCAGTACTTC. This translates into CASSLSASGRIGAKNIQYF.

This clonotype was seen a handful of times. The CDR3 DNA follows: TGTGCCAGCAGCCTAAGGAGCGAGCAGTACTTC. It is translated as CASSLRSEQYF. The rearrangement joins TRBV28 to TRBJ2-7; no definite D call. The CDR3 consists of 11 residues. V shed 6 bases and J shed 6 bases, with 9 bases lying between them. Germline CDR1 reads MDHEN; CDR2 reads SYDVKM.

V and J are TRBV6-5 and TRBJ2-5; 8 bases align to TRBD2. The J call may be in error: the DNA end matches TRBJ2-7 better. Germline V gene data show CDR1 as MNHEY and CDR2 as SVGAGI. CDR3 length: 17 amino acids. CDR3 region: CASSYREERGSSYEQYF. CDR3 bases: TGTGCCAGCAGTTACAGGGAGGAGCGGGGGAGCTCCTACGAGCAGTACTTC.

The CDR3 is CASSSPSSGSEAYEQYF. CDR3 nucleotides: TGTGCCAGCAGTTCTCCCTCTAGCGGGAGTGAAGCCTACGAGCAGTACTTC. This chain uses TRBV12-3 or TRBV12-4 with TRBJ2-7; 10 bases map to TRBD2. CDR3 size: 17 residues. V gave up 4 bases and J gave up 2 bases; unmatched junction bases: 11.

This clonotype turned up a few times. V gene TRBV27 combines with J gene TRBJ1-6; TRBD1 matches at 8 bases. This CDR3 region has 19 residues. In germline, CDR1 is MNHEY, CDR2 SMNVEV (reference sequence). V gave up 5 bases and J gave up 6 bases; unmatched junction bases: 18. CDR3 nucleotide sequence: TGTGCCAGCAGTCCAATCCTTACTACGACAGGGGCGGGTAATTCACCCCTCCACTTT. Protein sequence: CASSPILTTTGAGNSPLHF.

The chain couples TRBV4-1 to TRBJ2-4; D is uncertain. This CDR3 comprises 14 residues. Germline V gene sequence: CDR1 MGHRA, CDR2 YSYEKL. Between the trimmed V and J ends, which lost 1 base and 2 bases, there was a span of 6 bases. The CDR3 coding sequence is TGCGCCAGCAGCCAAGCGGTTTCCAAAAACATTCAGTACTTC. Its protein is CASSQAVSKNIQYF.

The J gene is TRBJ2-1, the V gene TRBV12-3 or TRBV12-4, with TRBD2 matching 10 bases. CDR3 size: 15 residues. The V segment lost 6 bases and the J segment 8 bases; nucleotides outside the gene matches: 10. This CDR3 reads CASSLGAGGIYEQFF. CDR3 nucleotides: TGTGCCAGCAGCCTGGGAGCGGGAGGGATATATGAGCAGTTCTTC.

The genes are TRBV5-1 and TRBJ1-4; 9 bases fit TRBD1. CDR1 and CDR2 from the germline V gene are SGHRS and YFSETQ. The CDR3 runs 14 residues. V dropped 4 bases and J dropped 7; count of bases not matched to a gene: 5. The CDR3 region is CASSLQGAIEKLFF. DNA for the CDR3: TGCGCCAGCAGCCTACAGGGGGCTATTGAAAAACTGTTTTTT.

This clonotype was observed a few times. V usage is TRBV4-1 and J usage is TRBJ2-1; the D gene is possibly TRBD2 (5 bases). V shed 0 bases and J shed 6 bases, with 15 bases lying between them. Looked up from germline, CDR1 is MGHRA and CDR2 is YSYEKL. This CDR3 contains 16 residues. The CDR3 region is CASSQDETLRGNEQFF. The CDR3 coding sequence is TGCGCCAGCAGCCAAGATGAAACTCTTCGGGGCAATGAGCAGTTCTTC.

This clonotype was observed a handful of times. CDR3 DNA: TGTGCCAGCAGCCTCGACAGGGACTTCTACGAGCAGTACTTC. It specifies CASSLDRDFYEQYF. This chain joins TRBV6-1 and TRBJ2-7; D is perhaps TRBD1 (7 bases). This CDR3 contains 14 residues. Germline V CDR1 and CDR2: MNHNS, SASEGT. Between the trimmed V and J ends, which lost 6 bases and 3 bases, there was a span of 15 bases.

This clonotype was observed many times. This chain joins TRBV28 and TRBJ2-7; weak D call: TRBD1 (6 bases). Per germline, CDR1 MDHEN and CDR2 SYDVKM. There are 12 residues in the CDR3. The V end lost 6 bases, the J end lost 2 bases, and 8 bases lay between the germline ends. CDR3 DNA: TGTGCCAGCAGCTGGACAGCCTACGAGCAGTACTTC. It encodes CASSWTAYEQYF.

This clonotype was observed at least ten times. The chain recombines TRBV21-1 with TRBJ2-5. TRBV21-1 is marked as a pseudogene. This CDR3 is built from 14 residues. In DNA form, the CDR3 reads TGTGCCAGCAGCTTAGTTACGGGTGGAGAGACCCAGTACTTC. This encodes CASSLVTGGETQYF.

J is TRBJ2-5 and V is TRBV27; 11 nucleotides match TRBD1. The J call may not be correct, given that the DNA end is closer to TRBJ2-1. The CDR3 has 19 residues. In germline, CDR1 is MNHEY, CDR2 SMNVEV (reference sequence). This chain's CDR3 is CASRPGTGGSDRRRNEQFF. Here the CDR3 DNA reads TGTGCCAGCAGGCCCGGGACAGGGGGGAGCGACCGTCGTCGCAATGAGCAGTTCTTC.

This clonotype was detected only a few times. The chain couples TRBV12-3 or TRBV12-4 to TRBJ1-1; a possible D gene is TRBD1 (5 bases). The V end lost 3 bases, the J end lost 5 bases, and 10 bases lay between the germline ends. This CDR3 has 13 amino acids. CDR3 nucleotides: TGTGCCAGCAGTTTCGGGGACTTGACTGAAGCTTTCTTT. Protein: CASSFGDLTEAFF.

The chain carries TRBV7-2 and TRBJ2-2; tentatively, D is TRBD1 or TRBD2 (7 bases each). Germline-derived CDR1 and CDR2 are SGHTA and FQGNSA. The germline V and J ends were trimmed by 6 bases and 6 bases, with 14 bases remaining between them. The CDR3 has 14 amino acids. The CDR3 nucleotides are TGTGCCAGCAGGGCGACAGGGAGGGCCGGGGAGCTGTTTTTT. Protein: CASRATGRAGELFF.

J is TRBJ1-4 and V is TRBV20-1; D gene uncertain. This CDR3 region has 11 residues. CDR1 and CDR2 from the germline V gene are DFQATT and SNEGSKA (reference sequence). The germline V and J ends were trimmed by 2 bases and 8 bases, with 6 bases remaining between them. The CDR3 reads CSARSQEKLFF. The CDR3, as DNA: TGCAGTGCTAGATCCCAAGAAAAACTGTTTTTT.

As to this clonotype: A much larger clone is a single base away; this may be a read error. The chain carries TRBV3-1 and TRBJ2-7, with D perhaps matching TRBD1 (6 bases). Trimming removed 4 bases at V and 2 bases at J, with 21 bases between. Per germline, CDR1 LGHDT and CDR2 YNNKEL (reference sequence). There are 17 residues in the CDR3. CDR3 sequence (DNA): TGTGCCAGCAGCCGAGATAGGGGGATCCTAGTTGCCTACGAGCAGTACTTC. Protein: CASSRDRGILVAYEQYF.

This clonotype was found once. The rearrangement joins TRBV19 to TRBJ1-4; perhaps TRBD1 as D (6 bases). The CDR3 extends over 14 amino acids. CDR1 LNHDA and CDR2 SQIVND come from the germline V gene (reference sequence). Trimming cost V 4 bases and J 4 bases, with 10 bases left between them. CDR3 in DNA: TGTGCCAGTAGTACGGACAGACTTAATGAAAAACTGTTTTTT. It is translated as CASSTDRLNEKLFF.